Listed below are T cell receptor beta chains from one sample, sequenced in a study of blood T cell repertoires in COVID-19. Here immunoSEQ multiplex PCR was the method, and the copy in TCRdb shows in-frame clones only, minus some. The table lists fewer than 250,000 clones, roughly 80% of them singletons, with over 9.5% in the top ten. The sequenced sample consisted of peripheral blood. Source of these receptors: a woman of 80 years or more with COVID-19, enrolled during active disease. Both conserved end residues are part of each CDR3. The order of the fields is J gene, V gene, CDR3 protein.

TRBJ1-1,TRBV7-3,CASRATFTAEARDTEAFF
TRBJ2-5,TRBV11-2,CASSLGAGIETQYF
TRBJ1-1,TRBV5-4,CASSLEWGGNTEAFF
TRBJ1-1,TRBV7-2,CASSLEATNTEAFF
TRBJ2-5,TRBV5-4,CASSQTRGGGETQYF
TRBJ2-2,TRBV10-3,CATRGTTNTGELFF
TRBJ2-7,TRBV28,CASSDSGTPYEQYF
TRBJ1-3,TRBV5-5,CASSSAGSGNTIYF
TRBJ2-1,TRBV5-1,CASTLLGGLNEQFF
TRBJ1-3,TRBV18,CASSPRQGSGNTIYF
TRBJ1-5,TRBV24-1,CATSDPSGQGQDQPQHF
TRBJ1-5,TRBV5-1,CASSLRQGAVHQPQHF
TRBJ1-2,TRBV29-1,CSVIPGHSGNGYTF
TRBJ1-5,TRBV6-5,CARHPSGTGVQPQHF
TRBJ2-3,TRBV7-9,CASSFPDTQYF
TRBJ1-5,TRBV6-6,CASSQGQGMTQPQHF
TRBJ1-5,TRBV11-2,CASSLAESQPQHF
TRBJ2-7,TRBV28,CASSLQGWEQYF
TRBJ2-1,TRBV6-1,CASSEQTGARGEQFF
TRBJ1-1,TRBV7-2,CASSLLALNTEAFF
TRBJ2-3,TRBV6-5,CASSYGGGAWDTQYF
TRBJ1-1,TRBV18,CASSPPRQGIAFF
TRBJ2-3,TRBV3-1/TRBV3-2,CASSQGMTDSSTDTQYF
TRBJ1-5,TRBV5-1,CASSLGTGASNQPQHF
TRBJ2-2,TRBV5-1,CASSLRGLAANTGELFF
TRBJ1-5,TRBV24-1,CATSDRTGGNQPQHF